These 10 T cell receptor beta chains were sequenced from one sample in a study of T-cell memory formation after mild COVID-19. TCRdb re-called the 5' RACE reads through MiXCR, storing one row per CDR3 protein. The table has 250,000 to 300,000 distinct CDR3 sequences, roughly 8.2% seen once. Material for sequencing was PBMCs or a T cell subset sorted from them (not recorded which). The receptors come from a man between 18 and 35 years old who had mild COVID-19 (a few samples of this study predate the infection). Cell type and time point are not known.

This clonotype was observed a handful of times. The rearrangement links TRBV3-1 to TRBJ2-1, with a tentative D call TRBD1 (5 bases). Germline V gene sequence: CDR1 LGHDT, CDR2 YNNKEL (reference sequence). Trimming left V 4 bases short and J 9 bases short, with 16 bases between. The CDR3 consists of 14 residues. CDR3 DNA: TGTGCCAGCAGCCTCAGAGACAGCTACGGTGAGCAGTTCTTC. Residues: CASSLRDSYGEQFF.

This clonotype appeared many times. The CDR3 region is CASSGGASTDTQYF. The CDR3 nucleotides read TGTGCCAGCAGCGGGGGGGCTAGCACAGATACGCAGTATTTT. The chain combines TRBV6-4 with TRBJ2-3, with 8 nucleotides matching TRBD2. With 6 bases clipped from V and 0 bases from J, the junction kept 2 bases outside the gene matches. Germline-derived CDR1 and CDR2 are MRHNA and SNTAGT. CDR3 size: 14 residues.

V usage is TRBV4-2 and J usage is TRBJ2-3, with 8 bases that match TRBD2. The CDR3 is 14 residues long. The V gene's germline CDR1 is LGHNA and CDR2 YNFKEQ. With 7 bases clipped from V and 4 bases from J, the junction kept 7 bases outside the gene matches. The CDR3 coding sequence is TGTGCCAGCACTCCCGGGGGGGGGCCAGATACGCAGTATTTT. This translates into CASTPGGGPDTQYF.

This clonotype was found a few times. The chain couples TRBV5-8 to TRBJ2-5; no clear D gene. In germline, CDR1 is SGHTS, CDR2 YDEGEE. The CDR3 is 14 amino acids. V lost 2 bases and J 1 base, leaving 9 bases between the germline ends. CDR3 residues: CASSFRPGQETQYF. CDR3 in DNA: TGTGCCAGCAGCTTTAGACCCGGCCAAGAGACCCAGTACTTC.

In this sample, this clonotype turned up many times. This chain links TRBV6-2 or TRBV6-3 with TRBJ1-3; D unclear. The germline gives CDR1 MNHEY, CDR2 SVGEGT. The germline V and J ends were trimmed by 8 bases and 0 bases, with 5 bases remaining between them. The CDR3 consists of 12 residues. The CDR3 DNA reads as TGTGCCAGCGAGAGCTCTGGAAACACCATATATTTT. Protein product: CASESSGNTIYF.

This clonotype has a handful of counts. The CDR3 DNA follows: TGTGCCAGCCTTGGGACAGGGGACTACGAGCAGTACTTC. It is translated as CASLGTGDYEQYF. The chain joins TRBV10-3 to TRBJ2-7; 10 bases align to TRBD1. The CDR3 contains 13 residues. The germline gives CDR1 ENHRY, CDR2 SYGVKD. V gave up 10 bases and J gave up 3 bases; unmatched junction bases: 6.

This chain links TRBV18 with TRBJ2-7; either TRBD1 or TRBD2 may supply D (5 bases each). The CDR3 spans 13 residues. Germline CDR1 KGHSH, CDR2 LQKENI. V was cut by 4 bases and J by 6 bases, with 13 bases left in between. The CDR3 DNA is TGTGCCAGCTCACTCGAGGGGTCTGTCGAGCAGTACGTC. The encoded protein is CASSLEGSVEQYV.

This clonotype was counted a few times. The gene calls are TRBV7-9 and TRBJ1-1; D is ambiguous. The CDR3 is 12 amino acids. CDR1 and CDR2 from the germline V gene are SEHNR and FQNEAQ (reference sequence). With 1 base removed from V and 7 bases from J, the gap between germline ends came to 7 bases. The CDR3 coding sequence is TGTGCCAGCAGCTTAGACCCGAGTGAAGCTTTCTTT. As protein: CASSLDPSEAFF.

This clonotype was detected a few times. The CDR3 reads CATSREGTQYF. As DNA, the CDR3 is TGTGCCACCAGCAGAGAGGGGACCCAGTACTTC. The chain carries TRBV15 and TRBJ2-5; the D is unclear. From germline, CDR1 is LNHNV and CDR2 YYDKDF (reference sequence). The CDR3 has 11 amino acids. V shed 0 bases and J shed 7 bases, with 3 bases lying between them. Full variable domain (outside the CDR3, taken from reference TRBV15 and TRBJ2-5): DAMVIQNPRYQVTQFGKPVTLSCSQTLNHNVMYWYQQKSSQAPKLLFHYYDKDFNNEADTPDNFQSRRPNTSFCFLDIRSPGLGDTAMYLCATSREGTQYFGPGTRLLVL.

The rearrangement uses TRBV7-3 and TRBJ2-1, with unresolved D. Trimming took off 1 base at V and 8 bases at J, with 6 bases between the two ends. Per germline, CDR1 SGHTA and CDR2 FQGTGA. This CDR3 has 12 residues. The CDR3: CASSLRRDEQFF. As DNA, the CDR3 is TGTGCCAGCAGCTTAAGACGCGATGAGCAGTTCTTC.